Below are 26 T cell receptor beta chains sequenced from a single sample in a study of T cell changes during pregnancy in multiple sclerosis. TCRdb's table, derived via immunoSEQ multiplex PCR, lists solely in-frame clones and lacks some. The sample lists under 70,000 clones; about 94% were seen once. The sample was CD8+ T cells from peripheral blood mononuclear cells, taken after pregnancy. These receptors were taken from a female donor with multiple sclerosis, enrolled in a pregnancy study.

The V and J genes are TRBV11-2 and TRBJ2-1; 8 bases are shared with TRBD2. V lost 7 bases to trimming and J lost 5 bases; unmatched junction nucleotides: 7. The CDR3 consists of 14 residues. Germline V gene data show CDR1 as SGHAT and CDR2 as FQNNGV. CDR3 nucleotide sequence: TGTGCCAGCATAGATAGCGGGACTCACAATGAGCAGTTCTTC. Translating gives CASIDSGTHNEQFF. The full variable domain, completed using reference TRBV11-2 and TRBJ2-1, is EAGVAQSPRYKIIEKRQSVAFWCNPISGHATLYWYQQILGQGPKLLIQFQNNGVVDDSQLPKDRFSAERLKGVDSTLKIQPAKLEDSAVYLCASIDSGTHNEQFFGPGTRLTVL.

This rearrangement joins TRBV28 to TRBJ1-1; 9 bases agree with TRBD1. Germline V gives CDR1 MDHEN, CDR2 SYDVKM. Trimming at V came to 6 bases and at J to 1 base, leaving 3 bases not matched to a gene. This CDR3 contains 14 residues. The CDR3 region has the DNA TGTGCCAGCAGCCTGACAGGGGGGAACACTGAAGCTTTCTTT. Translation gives CASSLTGGNTEAFF.

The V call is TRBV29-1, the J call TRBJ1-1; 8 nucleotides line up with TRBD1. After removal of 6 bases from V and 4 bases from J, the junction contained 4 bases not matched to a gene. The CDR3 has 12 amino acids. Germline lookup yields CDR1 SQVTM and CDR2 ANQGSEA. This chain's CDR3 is CSVIGQGTEAFF. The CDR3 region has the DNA TGCAGCGTGATCGGACAGGGCACTGAAGCTTTCTTT.

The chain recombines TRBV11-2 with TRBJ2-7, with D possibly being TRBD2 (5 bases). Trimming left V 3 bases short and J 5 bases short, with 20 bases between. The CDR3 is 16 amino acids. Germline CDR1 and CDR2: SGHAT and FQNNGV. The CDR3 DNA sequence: TGTGCCAGCAGCTTCGCCCCTCTAAGCGGCCAGAACGAGCAGTACTTC. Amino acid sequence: CASSFAPLSGQNEQYF.

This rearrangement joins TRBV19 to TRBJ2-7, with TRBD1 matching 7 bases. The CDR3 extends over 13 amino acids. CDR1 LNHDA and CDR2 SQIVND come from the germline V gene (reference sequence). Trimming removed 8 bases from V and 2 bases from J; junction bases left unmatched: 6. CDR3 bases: TGTGCCAGTGGGCCGGGACAGCCCTACGAGCAGTACTTC. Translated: CASGPGQPYEQYF. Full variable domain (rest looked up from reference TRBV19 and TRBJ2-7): DGGITQSPKYLFRKEGQNVTLSCEQNLNHDAMYWYRQDPGQGLRLIYYSQIVNDFQKGDIAEGYSVSREKKESFPLTVTSAQKNPTAFYLCASGPGQPYEQYFGPGTRLTVT.

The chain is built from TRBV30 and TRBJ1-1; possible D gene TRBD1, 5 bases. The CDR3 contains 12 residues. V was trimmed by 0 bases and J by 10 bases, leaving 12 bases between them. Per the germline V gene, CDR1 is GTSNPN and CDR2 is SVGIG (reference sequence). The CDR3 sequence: CAWSVGTTGAFF. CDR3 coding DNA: TGTGCCTGGAGTGTCGGGACTACGGGAGCTTTCTTT.

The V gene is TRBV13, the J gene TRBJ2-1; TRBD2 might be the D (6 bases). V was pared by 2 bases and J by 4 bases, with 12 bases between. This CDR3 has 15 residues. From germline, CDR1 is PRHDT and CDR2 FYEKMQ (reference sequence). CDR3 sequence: CASSLILSGYNEQFF. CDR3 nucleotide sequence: TGTGCCAGCAGCTTAATACTTAGCGGATACAATGAGCAGTTCTTC.

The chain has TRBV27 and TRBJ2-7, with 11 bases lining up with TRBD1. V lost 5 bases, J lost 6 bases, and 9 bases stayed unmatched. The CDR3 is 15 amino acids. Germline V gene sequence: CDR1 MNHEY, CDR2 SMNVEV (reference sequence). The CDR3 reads CASSDDGTGGGEQYF. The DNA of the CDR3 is TGTGCCAGCAGTGATGACGGGACAGGGGGTGGCGAGCAGTACTTC.

CDR3 amino acids: CATRTLSNEQFF. In DNA form, the CDR3 reads TGTGCCACCCGGACTCTTAGCAATGAGCAGTTCTTC. The chain employs TRBV28 and TRBJ2-1, with D possibly matching TRBD2 (5 bases). CDR3 length: 12 amino acids. V lost 10 bases, J lost 6 bases, and 13 bases lay in between. In germline, CDR1 is MDHEN, CDR2 SYDVKM.

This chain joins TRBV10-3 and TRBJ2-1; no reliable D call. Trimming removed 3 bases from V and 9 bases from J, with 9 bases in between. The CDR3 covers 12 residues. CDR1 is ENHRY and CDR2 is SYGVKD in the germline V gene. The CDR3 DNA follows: TGTGCCATCAGTGATTTAGCCAGTGAGCAGTTCTTC. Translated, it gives CAISDLASEQFF.

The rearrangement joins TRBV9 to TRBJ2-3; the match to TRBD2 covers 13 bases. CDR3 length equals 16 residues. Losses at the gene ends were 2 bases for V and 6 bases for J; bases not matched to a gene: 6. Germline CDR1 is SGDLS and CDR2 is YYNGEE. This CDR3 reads CASSVGTSGMGDTQYF. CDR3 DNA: TGTGCCAGCAGCGTCGGGACTAGCGGGATGGGGGATACGCAGTATTTT.

The CDR3 spells CASRTGQIPTYEQYF. CDR3 nucleotide sequence: TGTGCCAGCAGAACCGGACAGATCCCAACCTACGAGCAGTACTTC. This chain links TRBV6-5 with TRBJ2-7; D possibly corresponds to TRBD1 (6 bases). The germline V gene encodes CDR1 MNHEY and CDR2 SVGAGI. The CDR3 has 15 residues. Trimming pared 6 bases from V and 2 bases from J, leaving 17 bases between.

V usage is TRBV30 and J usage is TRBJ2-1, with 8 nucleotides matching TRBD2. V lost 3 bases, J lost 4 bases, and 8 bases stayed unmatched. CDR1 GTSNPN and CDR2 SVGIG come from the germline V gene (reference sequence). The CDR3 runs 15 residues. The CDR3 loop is CAWRWTSSAYNEQFF. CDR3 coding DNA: TGTGCCTGGAGATGGACTAGCTCGGCTTACAATGAGCAGTTCTTC.

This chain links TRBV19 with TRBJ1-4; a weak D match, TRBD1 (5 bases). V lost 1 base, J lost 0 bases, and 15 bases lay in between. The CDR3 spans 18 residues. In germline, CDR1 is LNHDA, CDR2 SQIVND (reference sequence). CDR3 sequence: CASSIGAGIFATNEKLFF. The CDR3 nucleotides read TGTGCCAGTAGTATAGGGGCAGGGATATTCGCAACTAATGAAAAACTGTTTTTT.

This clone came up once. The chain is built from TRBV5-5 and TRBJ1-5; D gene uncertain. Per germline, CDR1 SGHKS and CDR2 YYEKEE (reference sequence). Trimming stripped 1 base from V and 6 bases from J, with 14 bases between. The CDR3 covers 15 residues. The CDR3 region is CASSLLAGKGQPQHF. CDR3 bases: TGTGCCAGCAGCTTGCTCGCGGGAAAGGGTCAGCCCCAGCATTTT.

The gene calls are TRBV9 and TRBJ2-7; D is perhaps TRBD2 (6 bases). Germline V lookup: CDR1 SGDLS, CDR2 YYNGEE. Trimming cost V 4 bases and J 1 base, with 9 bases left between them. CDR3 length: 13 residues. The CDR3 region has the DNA TGTGCCAGCAGCCCGGGGGAATCCTACGAGCAGTACTTC. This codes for CASSPGESYEQYF.

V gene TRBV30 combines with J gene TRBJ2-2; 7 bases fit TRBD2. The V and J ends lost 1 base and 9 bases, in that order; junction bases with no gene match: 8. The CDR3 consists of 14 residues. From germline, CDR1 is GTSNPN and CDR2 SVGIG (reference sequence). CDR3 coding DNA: TGTGCCTGGAGTGCATCGTGGGAGGGGAGGGAGCTGTTTTTT. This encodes CAWSASWEGRELFF.

Here the CDR3 reads CASSQDPLGLADEQYF. CDR3 coding DNA: TGCGCCAGCAGCCAAGATCCCCTGGGGCTAGCGGACGAGCAGTACTTC. This chain uses TRBV4-1 with TRBJ2-7; 7 bases line up with TRBD2. J was trimmed by 5 bases and V by 0 bases; bases with no gene match: 10. The CDR3 is 16 amino acids. Germline values: CDR1 MGHRA, CDR2 YSYEKL.

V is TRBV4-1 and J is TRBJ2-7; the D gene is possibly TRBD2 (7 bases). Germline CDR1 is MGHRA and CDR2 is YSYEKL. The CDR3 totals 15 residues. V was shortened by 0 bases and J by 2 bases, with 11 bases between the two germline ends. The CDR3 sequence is CASSQDVGGAYEQYF. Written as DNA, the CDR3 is TGCGCCAGCAGCCAAGATGTAGGGGGGGCCTACGAGCAGTACTTC.

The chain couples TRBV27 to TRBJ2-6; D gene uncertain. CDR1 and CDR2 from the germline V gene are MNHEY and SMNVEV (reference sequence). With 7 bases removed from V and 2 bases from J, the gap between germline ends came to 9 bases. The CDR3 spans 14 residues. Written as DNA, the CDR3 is TGTGCCAGCACACCGCGTCCTGGGGCCAACGTCCTGACTTTC. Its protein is CASTPRPGANVLTF.

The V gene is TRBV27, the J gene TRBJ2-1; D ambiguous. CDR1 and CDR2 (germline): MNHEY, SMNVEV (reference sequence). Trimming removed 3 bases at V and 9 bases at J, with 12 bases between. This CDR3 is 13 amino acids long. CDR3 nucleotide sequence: TGTGCCAGCAGTTTCCTGGGTGACATTGAGCAGTTCTTC. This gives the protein CASSFLGDIEQFF.

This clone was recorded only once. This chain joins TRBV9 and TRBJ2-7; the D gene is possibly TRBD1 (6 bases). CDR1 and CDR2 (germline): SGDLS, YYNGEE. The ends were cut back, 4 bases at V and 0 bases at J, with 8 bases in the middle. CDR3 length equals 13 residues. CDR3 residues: CASSPDSSYEQYF. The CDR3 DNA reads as TGTGCCAGCAGCCCGGACAGCTCCTACGAGCAGTACTTC.

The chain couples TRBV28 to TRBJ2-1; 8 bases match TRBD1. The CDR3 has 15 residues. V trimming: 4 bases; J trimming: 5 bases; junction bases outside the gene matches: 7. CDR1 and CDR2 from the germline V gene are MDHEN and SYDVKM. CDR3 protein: CASSSRQGTNNEQFF. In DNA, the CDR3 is TGTGCCAGCAGTTCCCGACAGGGGACCAACAATGAGCAGTTCTTC.

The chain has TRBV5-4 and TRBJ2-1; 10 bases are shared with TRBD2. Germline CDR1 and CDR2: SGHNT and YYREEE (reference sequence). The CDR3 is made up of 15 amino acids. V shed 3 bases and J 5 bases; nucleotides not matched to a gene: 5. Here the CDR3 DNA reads TGTGCCAGCAGCTGGGTAGCGGGGGGTCACAATGAGCAGTTCTTC. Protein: CASSWVAGGHNEQFF. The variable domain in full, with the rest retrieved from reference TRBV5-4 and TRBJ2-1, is ETGVTQSPTHLIKTRGQQVTLRCSSQSGHNTVSWYQQALGQGPQFIFQYYREEENGRGNFPPRFSGLQFPNYSSELNVNALELDDSALYLCASSWVAGGHNEQFFGPGTRLTVL.

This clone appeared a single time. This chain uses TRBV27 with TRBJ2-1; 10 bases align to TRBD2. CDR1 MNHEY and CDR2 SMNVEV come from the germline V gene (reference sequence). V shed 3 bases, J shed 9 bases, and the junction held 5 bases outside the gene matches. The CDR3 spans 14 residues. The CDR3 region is CASSFGLAGAEQFF. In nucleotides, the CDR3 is TGTGCCAGCAGTTTCGGGCTAGCGGGAGCTGAGCAGTTCTTC.

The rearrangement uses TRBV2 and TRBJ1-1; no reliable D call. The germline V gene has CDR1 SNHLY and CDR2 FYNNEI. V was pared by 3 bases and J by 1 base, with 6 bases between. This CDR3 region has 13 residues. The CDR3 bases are TGTGCCAGCAGTGACGAGGGGAACACTGAAGCTTTCTTT. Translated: CASSDEGNTEAFF.